What follows is one T cell receptor beta chain and its context. The data belong to a study of shared T cell receptors in the human thymus. The CDR3 is 13 residues long. Per germline, CDR1 SNHLY and CDR2 FYNNEI. V dropped 7 bases and J dropped 2 bases, with 12 bases sitting between them. This table comes from immunoSEQ multiplex PCR, and its TCRdb copy is limited to in-frame clones, with some not included. The sample has roughly 500,000 clones; around 78% are singletons. This sample also appeared in a second study, on human thymus T cells. That work contributes: Infants, healthy and Finnish, who were having corrective surgery for congenital heart defects served as donors. The source of the thymus tissue was resections taken during corrective heart surgery. Thymic and blood repertoires seemed to show skewed V and J gene use. Related research described thymic repertoires that were highly overlapping among unrelated individuals.

This chain uses TRBV2 with TRBJ2-7; D not resolved. The specimen sequenced was thymocytes. This TCR derives from a boy under two years old with a congenital heart defect. CDR3 nucleotides: TGTGCCAGCACCTGGCGGATCCCCTACGAGCAGTACTTC. Translating it yields CASTWRIPYEQYF.